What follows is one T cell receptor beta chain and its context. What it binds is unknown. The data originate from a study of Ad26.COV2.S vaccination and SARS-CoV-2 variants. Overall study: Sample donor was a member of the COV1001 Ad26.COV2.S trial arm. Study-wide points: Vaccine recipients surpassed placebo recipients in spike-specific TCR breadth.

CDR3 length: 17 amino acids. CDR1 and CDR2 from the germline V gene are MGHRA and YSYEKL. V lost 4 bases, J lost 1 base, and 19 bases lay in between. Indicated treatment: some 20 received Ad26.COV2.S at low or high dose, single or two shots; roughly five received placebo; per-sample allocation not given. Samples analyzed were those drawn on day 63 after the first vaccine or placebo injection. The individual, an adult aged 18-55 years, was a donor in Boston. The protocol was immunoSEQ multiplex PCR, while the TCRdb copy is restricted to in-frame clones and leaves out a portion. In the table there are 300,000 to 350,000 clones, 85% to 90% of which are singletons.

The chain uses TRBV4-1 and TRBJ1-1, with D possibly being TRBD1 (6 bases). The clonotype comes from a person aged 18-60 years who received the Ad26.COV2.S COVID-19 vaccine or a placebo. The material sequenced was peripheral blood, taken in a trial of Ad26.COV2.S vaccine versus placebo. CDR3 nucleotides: TGCGCCAGCAGCCGAGTGGGGAACAGGGAGGGGAACACTGAAGCTTTCTTT. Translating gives CASSRVGNREGNTEAFF.